Below, 2 T cell receptor beta chains from the same sample are listed, as sequenced in a study of blood T cell repertoires in COVID-19. Libraries were prepared by immunoSEQ multiplex PCR; TCRdb keeps only in-frame clonotypes and omits some of them. The sample has approximately 100,000 clones, over 70% seen once. The sample was peripheral blood. These receptors all stem from a man aged 50 or older with acute or convalescent COVID-19.

The genes are TRBV4-2 and TRBJ1-2; D might be TRBD1 (6 bases). CDR1 is LGHNA, CDR2 YNFKEQ, per germline. The CDR3 is made up of 14 amino acids. V dropped 3 bases and J dropped 7 bases, with 15 bases sitting between them. The CDR3 nucleotides are TGTGCCAGCAGCCAGGGGAGGGGGAGCGCTGGCTACACCTTC. This encodes CASSQGRGSAGYTF.

This chain links TRBV3-1 (or the pseudogene TRBV3-2) with TRBJ2-3, with D perhaps matching TRBD2 (6 bases). The CDR3 has 18 amino acids. Germline lookup yields CDR1 LGHDT and CDR2 YNNKEL (reference sequence). The V and J ends lost 0 bases and 3 bases respectively, with 19 bases between them. Here the CDR3 reads CASSQDLAGTPATDTQYF. The DNA of the CDR3 is TGTGCCAGCAGCCAAGATCTTGCGGGGACCCCGGCGACAGATACGCAGTATTTT.